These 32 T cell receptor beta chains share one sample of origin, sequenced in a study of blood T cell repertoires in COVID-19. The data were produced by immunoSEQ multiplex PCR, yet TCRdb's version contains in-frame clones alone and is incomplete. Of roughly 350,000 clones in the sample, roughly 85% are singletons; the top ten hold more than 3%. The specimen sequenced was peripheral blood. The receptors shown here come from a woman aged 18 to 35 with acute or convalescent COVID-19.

This chain's CDR3 is CATRSIGNTGELFF. CDR3 DNA sequence: TGTGCCACCAGAAGTATCGGGAACACCGGGGAGCTGTTTTTT. J is TRBJ2-2 and V is TRBV24-1, with unresolved D. Looked up from germline, CDR1 is KGHDR and CDR2 is SFDVKD. Trimming pared 7 bases from V and 1 base from J, leaving 9 bases between. This CDR3 is built from 14 residues.

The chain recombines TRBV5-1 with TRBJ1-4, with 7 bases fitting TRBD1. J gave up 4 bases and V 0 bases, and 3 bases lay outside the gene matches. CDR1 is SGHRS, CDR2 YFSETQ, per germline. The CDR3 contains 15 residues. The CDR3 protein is CASSLAGTDNEKLFF. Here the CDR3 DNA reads TGCGCCAGCAGCTTGGCAGGGACAGATAATGAAAAACTGTTTTTT.

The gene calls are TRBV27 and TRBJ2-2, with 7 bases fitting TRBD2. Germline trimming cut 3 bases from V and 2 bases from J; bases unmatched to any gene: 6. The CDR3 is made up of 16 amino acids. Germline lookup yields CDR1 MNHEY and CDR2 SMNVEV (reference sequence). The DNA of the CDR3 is TGTGCCAGCAGTTTTGCTAGCGGCCCTAACACCGGGGAGCTGTTTTTT. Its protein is CASSFASGPNTGELFF.

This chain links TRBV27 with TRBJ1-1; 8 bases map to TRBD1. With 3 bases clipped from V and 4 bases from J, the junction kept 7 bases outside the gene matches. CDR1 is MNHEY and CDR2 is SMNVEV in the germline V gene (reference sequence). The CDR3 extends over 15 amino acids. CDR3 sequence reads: CASSFLSGGGTEAFF. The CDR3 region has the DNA TGTGCCAGCAGTTTTCTCTCAGGGGGCGGCACTGAAGCTTTCTTT.

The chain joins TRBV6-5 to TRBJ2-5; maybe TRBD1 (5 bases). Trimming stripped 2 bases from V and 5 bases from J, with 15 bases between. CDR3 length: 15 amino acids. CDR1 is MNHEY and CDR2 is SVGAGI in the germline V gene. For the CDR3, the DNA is TGTGCCAGCAGTTACGTAGCAGGGTCTCGGGAGACCCAGTACTTC. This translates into CASSYVAGSRETQYF.

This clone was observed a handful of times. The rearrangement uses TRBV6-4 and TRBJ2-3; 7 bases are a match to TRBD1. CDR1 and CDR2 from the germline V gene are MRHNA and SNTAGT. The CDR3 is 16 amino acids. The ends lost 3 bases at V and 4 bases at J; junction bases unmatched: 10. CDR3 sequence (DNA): TGTGCCAGCAGTGATATCCCGGGACAGTCGGCAGATACGCAGTATTTT. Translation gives CASSDIPGQSADTQYF.

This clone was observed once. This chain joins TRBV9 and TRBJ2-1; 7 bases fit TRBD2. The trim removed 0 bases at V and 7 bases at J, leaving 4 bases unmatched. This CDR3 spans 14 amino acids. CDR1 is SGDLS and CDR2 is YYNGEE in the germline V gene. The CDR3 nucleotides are TGTGCCAGCAGCGTAGTCGGGAGGACGAATGAGCAGTTCTTC. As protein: CASSVVGRTNEQFF.

For the CDR3, the DNA is TGTGCCAGCAGGGGAGACTCCGGGGATGAGCAGTTCTTC. Amino acid sequence: CASRGDSGDEQFF. The chain carries TRBV2 and TRBJ2-1, with D perhaps TRBD2 (5 bases). Deletions cut 6 bases from V and 8 bases from J, with 14 bases between. CDR3 length equals 13 residues. The germline gives CDR1 SNHLY, CDR2 FYNNEI.

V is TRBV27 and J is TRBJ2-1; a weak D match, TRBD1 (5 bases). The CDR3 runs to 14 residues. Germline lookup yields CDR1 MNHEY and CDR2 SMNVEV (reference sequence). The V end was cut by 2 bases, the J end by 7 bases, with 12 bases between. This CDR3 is CASSLRQGWNEQFF. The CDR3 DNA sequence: TGTGCCAGCAGTTTACGTCAGGGCTGGAATGAGCAGTTCTTC.

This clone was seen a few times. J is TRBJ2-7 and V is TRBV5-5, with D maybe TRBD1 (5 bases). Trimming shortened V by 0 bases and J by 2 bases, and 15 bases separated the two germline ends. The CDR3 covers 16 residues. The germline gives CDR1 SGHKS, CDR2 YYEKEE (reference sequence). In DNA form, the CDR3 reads TGTGCCAGCAGCTTGGAAGGGGCACTGGAGACCTACGAGCAGTACTTC. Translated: CASSLEGALETYEQYF.

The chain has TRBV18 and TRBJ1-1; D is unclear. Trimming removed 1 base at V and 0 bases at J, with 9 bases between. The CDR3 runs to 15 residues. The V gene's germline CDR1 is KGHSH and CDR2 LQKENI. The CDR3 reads CASSPQSRVNTEAFF. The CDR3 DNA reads TGTGCCAGCTCACCACAGAGCCGGGTGAACACTGAAGCTTTCTTT.

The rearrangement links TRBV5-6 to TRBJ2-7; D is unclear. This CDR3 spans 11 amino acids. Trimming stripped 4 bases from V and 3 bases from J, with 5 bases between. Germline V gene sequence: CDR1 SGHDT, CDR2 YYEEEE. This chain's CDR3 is CASSAIYEQYF. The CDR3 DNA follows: TGTGCCAGCAGCGCGATCTACGAGCAGTACTTC.

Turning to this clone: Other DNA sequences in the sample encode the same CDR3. The CDR3 region is CASSLSPNTEAFF. As DNA, the CDR3 is TGTGCCAGCAGTTTGAGTCCGAACACTGAAGCTTTCTTT. The chain carries TRBV12-3 or TRBV12-4 and TRBJ1-1; D is uncertain. The germline V and J ends were trimmed by 3 bases and 1 base, with 6 bases remaining between them. The CDR3 has 13 amino acids.

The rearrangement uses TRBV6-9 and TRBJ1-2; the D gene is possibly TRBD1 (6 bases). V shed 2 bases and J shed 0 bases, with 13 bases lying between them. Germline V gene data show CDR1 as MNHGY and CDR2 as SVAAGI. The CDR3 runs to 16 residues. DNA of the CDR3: TGTGCCAGCAGTTATCAAAGGGACACTGCTAACTATGGCTACACCTTC. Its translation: CASSYQRDTANYGYTF.

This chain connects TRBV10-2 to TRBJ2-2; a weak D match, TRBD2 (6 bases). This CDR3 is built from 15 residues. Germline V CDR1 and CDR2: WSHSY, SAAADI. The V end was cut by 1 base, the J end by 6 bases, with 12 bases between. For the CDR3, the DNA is TGCGCCAGCAGTGAGTTTCTGCGGGGCTCCGGGGAGCTGTTTTTT. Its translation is CASSEFLRGSGELFF.

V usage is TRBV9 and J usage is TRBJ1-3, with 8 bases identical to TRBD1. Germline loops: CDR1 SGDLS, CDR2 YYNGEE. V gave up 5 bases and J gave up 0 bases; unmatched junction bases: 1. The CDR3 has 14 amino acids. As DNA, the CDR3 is TGTGCCAGCAGTGACAGGGGCTCTGGAAACACCATATATTTT. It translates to CASSDRGSGNTIYF.

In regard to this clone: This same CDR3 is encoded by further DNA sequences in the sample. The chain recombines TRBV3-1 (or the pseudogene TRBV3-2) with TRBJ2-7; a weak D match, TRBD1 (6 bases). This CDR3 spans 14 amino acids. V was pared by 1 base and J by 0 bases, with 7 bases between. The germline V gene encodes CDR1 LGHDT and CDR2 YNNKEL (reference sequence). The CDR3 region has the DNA TGTGCCAGCAGCCAAGGGGGACACTCCTACGAGCAGTACTTC. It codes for CASSQGGHSYEQYF.

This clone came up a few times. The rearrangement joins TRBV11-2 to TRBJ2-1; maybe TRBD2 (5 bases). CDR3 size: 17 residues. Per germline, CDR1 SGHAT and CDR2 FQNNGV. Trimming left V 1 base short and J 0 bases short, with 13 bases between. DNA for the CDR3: TGTGCCAGCAGCTTAGTTTTGAGTAGCGCCTCCTACAATGAGCAGTTCTTC. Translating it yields CASSLVLSSASYNEQFF.

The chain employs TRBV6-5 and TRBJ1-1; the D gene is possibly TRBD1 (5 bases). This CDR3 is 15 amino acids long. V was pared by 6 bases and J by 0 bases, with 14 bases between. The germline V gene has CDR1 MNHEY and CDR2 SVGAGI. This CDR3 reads CASRRLTAMNTEAFF. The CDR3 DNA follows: TGTGCCAGCAGACGTTTGACAGCCATGAACACTGAAGCTTTCTTT.

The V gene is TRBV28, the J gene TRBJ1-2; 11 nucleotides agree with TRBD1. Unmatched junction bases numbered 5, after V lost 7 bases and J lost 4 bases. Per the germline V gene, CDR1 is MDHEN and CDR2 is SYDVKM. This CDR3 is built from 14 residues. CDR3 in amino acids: CASTWTGGSYGYTF. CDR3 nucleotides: TGTGCCAGCACCTGGACAGGGGGCTCCTATGGCTACACCTTC.

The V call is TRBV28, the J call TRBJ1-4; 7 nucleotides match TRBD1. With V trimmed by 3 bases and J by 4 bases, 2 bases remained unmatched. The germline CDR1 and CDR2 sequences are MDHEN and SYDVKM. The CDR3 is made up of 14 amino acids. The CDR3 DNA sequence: TGTGCCAGCAGTTTCGACAGGGATAATGAAAAACTGTTTTTT. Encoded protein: CASSFDRDNEKLFF.

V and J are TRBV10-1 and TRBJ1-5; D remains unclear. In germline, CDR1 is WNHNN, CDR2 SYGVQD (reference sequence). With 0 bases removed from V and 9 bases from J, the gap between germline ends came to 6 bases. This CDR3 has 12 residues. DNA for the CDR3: TGCGCCAGCAGTGAGTCCGTCGGGCCCCAGCATTTT. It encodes CASSESVGPQHF.

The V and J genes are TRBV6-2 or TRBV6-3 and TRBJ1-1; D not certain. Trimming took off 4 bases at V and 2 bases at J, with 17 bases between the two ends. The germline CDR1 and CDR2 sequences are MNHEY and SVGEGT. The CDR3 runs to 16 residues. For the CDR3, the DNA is TGTGCCAGCAGTTCCCTGCCCTTACCAGGAAACACTGAAGCTTTCTTT. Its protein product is CASSSLPLPGNTEAFF.

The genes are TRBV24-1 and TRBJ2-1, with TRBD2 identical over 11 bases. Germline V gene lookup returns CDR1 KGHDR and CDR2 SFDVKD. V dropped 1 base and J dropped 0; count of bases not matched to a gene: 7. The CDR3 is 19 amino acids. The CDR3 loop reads CATSDFNSGRAISYNEQFF. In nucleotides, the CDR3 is TGTGCCACCAGTGATTTTAATAGCGGGAGGGCCATCTCCTACAATGAGCAGTTCTTC.

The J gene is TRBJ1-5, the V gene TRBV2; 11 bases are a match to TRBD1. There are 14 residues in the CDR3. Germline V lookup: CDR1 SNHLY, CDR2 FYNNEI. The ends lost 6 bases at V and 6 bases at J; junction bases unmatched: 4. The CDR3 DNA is TGTGCCAGCAGCAGCGGGACAGGGGGTCAGCCCCAGCATTTT. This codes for CASSSGTGGQPQHF.

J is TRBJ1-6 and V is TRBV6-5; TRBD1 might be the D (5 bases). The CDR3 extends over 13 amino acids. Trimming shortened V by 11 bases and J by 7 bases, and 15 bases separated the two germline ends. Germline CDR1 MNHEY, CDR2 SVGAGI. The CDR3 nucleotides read TGTGCCGTTCGGGAGGGGCGAAATTCACCCCTCCACTTT. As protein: CAVREGRNSPLHF.

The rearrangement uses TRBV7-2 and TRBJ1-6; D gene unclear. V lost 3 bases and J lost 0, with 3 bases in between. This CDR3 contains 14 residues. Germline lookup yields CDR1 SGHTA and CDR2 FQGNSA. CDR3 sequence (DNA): TGTGCCAGCAGCTTCCTCTCCTATAATTCACCCCTCCACTTT. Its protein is CASSFLSYNSPLHF.

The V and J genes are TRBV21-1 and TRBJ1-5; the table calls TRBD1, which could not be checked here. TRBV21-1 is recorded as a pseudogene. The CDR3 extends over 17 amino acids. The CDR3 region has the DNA TGTGCCAGCAGCAAAGGAGGCAGGGGGCGCCTTTTTCAGCCCCAGCATTTT. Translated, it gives CASSKGGRGRLFQPQHF.

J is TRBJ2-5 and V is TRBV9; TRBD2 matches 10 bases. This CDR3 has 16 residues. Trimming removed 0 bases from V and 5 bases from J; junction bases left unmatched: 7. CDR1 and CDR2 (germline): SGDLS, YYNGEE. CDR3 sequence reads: CASSVEASGRDETQYF. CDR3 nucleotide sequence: TGTGCCAGCAGCGTAGAGGCTAGCGGGAGAGATGAGACCCAGTACTTC.

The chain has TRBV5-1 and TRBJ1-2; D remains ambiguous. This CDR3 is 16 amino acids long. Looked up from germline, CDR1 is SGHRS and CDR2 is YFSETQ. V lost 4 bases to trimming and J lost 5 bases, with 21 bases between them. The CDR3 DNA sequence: TGCGCCAGCAGCAATCCCGGTTATGTGGGAGGATATGGCTACACCTTC. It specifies CASSNPGYVGGYGYTF. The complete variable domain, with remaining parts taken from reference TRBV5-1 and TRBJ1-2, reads KAGVTQTPRYLIKTRGQQVTLSCSPISGHRSVSWYQQTPGQGLQFLFEYFSETQRNKGNFPGRFSGRQFSNSRSEMNVSTLELGDSALYLCASSNPGYVGGYGYTFGSGTRLTVV.

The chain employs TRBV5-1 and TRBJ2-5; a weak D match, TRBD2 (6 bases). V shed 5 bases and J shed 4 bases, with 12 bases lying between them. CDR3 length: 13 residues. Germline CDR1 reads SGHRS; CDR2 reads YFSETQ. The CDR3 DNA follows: TGCGCCAGCAGTCCTTCTAGCGCAGAGACCCAGTACTTC. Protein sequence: CASSPSSAETQYF.

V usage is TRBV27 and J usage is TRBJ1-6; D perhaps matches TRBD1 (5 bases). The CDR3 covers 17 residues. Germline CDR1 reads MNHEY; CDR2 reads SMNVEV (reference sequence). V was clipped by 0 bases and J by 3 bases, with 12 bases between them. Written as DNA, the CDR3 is TGTGCCAGCAGTTTATCTCCACCAGACAGCTATAATTCACCCCTCCACTTT. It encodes CASSLSPPDSYNSPLHF.